These 13 T cell receptor beta chains were sequenced from one sample in a study of blood T cell repertoires in COVID-19. Profiling relied on immunoSEQ multiplex PCR, and the TCRdb table lists in-frame clones only, not all of them. The top ten hold about a tenth of the sample, which has roughly 150,000 clones, 81% seen once. Input material: peripheral blood. The receptors shown here come from a human donor in a cohort sampled during active COVID-19.

The sample holds a few counts of this clone. The chain's CDR3 is CASSWRSGTGQIGELFF. DNA for the CDR3: TGTGCCAGCAGCTGGAGATCAGGGACAGGGCAGATCGGGGAGCTGTTTTTT. The chain joins TRBV7-9 to TRBJ2-2; 9 bases map to TRBD1. The germline V gene has CDR1 SEHNR and CDR2 FQNEAQ (reference sequence). Trimming removed 4 bases from V and 7 bases from J; junction bases left unmatched: 13. The CDR3 totals 17 residues. The variable domain in full, completed from reference TRBV7-9 and TRBJ2-2, reads DTGVSQNPRHKITKRGQNVTFRCDPISEHNRLYWYRQTLGQGPEFLTYFQNEAQLEKSRLLSDRFSAERPKGSFSTLEIQRTEQGDSAMYLCASSWRSGTGQIGELFFGEGSRLTVL.

The chain is built from TRBV30 and TRBJ1-5, with D hard to call. There are 15 residues in the CDR3. Germline values: CDR1 GTSNPN, CDR2 SVGIG (reference sequence). Trimming took off 0 bases at V and 0 bases at J, with 9 bases between the two ends. The CDR3 nucleotides are TGTGCCTGGAGTGTCGATGCGGCTAGCAATCAGCCCCAGCATTTT. It codes for CAWSVDAASNQPQHF.

The J gene is TRBJ2-5, the V gene TRBV3-1 (or the pseudogene TRBV3-2); 9 positions match TRBD2. Trimming cost V 2 bases and J 6 bases; bases outside gene matches: 7. The CDR3 contains 15 residues. CDR1 is LGHDT, CDR2 YNNKEL, per germline (reference sequence). CDR3 sequence: CASSQLREGQKTQYF. CDR3 nucleotides: TGTGCCAGCAGCCAACTGCGGGAGGGCCAGAAGACCCAGTACTTC.

This rearrangement joins TRBV28 to TRBJ1-3; D is possibly TRBD1 (6 bases). The V gene lost 5 bases and the J gene lost 0 bases, with 11 bases spanning the gap. This CDR3 contains 15 residues. Per germline, CDR1 MDHEN and CDR2 SYDVKM. CDR3 amino acids: CASSPGGPSGNTIYF. Written as DNA, the CDR3 is TGTGCCAGCAGTCCTGGGGGCCCCTCTGGAAACACCATATATTTT.

V usage is TRBV28 and J usage is TRBJ1-6, with D uncertain. Germline-derived CDR1 and CDR2 are MDHEN and SYDVKM. The CDR3 extends over 17 amino acids. The V end lost 6 bases, the J end lost 2 bases, and 17 bases lay between the germline ends. The CDR3 nucleotides are TGTGCCAGCAGCACCCTCGCCCCCGGTGCCTATAATTCACCCCTCCACTTT. Encoded protein: CASSTLAPGAYNSPLHF.

The rearrangement links TRBV6-5 to TRBJ2-3; the D gene is possibly TRBD2 (6 bases). The CDR3 has 13 residues. In germline, CDR1 is MNHEY, CDR2 SVGAGI. Trimming stripped 7 bases from V and 7 bases from J, with 15 bases between. Here the CDR3 reads CASKGPGEYTQYF. The CDR3 bases are TGTGCCAGCAAAGGGCCGGGAGAATATACGCAGTATTTT.

J is TRBJ1-1 and V is TRBV27, with TRBD1 identical over 7 bases. Germline loops: CDR1 MNHEY, CDR2 SMNVEV (reference sequence). Trimming removed 3 bases from V and 3 bases from J; junction bases left unmatched: 10. This CDR3 has 16 amino acids. CDR3 residues: CASSFLQGNHDTEAFF. CDR3 nucleotides: TGTGCCAGCAGTTTTTTACAGGGGAATCACGACACTGAAGCTTTCTTT.

The J gene is TRBJ2-2, the V gene TRBV27, with a tentative D call TRBD1 (6 bases). The CDR3 totals 15 residues. Between the trimmed V and J ends, which lost 5 bases and 7 bases, there was a span of 17 bases. CDR1 and CDR2 from the germline V gene are MNHEY and SMNVEV (reference sequence). CDR3 nucleotide sequence: TGTGCCAGCAGTCCTTTAGGGGGAAGGTACGGGGAGCTGTTTTTT. Residues: CASSPLGGRYGELFF.

The chain uses TRBV6-5 and TRBJ1-2; D is ambiguous. This CDR3 is built from 12 residues. V shed 6 bases and J shed 3 bases, with 8 bases lying between them. Germline V gene data show CDR1 as MNHEY and CDR2 as SVGAGI. The CDR3: CASRRHDYGYTF. CDR3 DNA sequence: TGTGCCAGCAGGCGACACGACTATGGCTACACCTTC.

This clone was detected only once. V is TRBV9 and J is TRBJ2-1, with 7 bases that match TRBD2. CDR3 length: 18 amino acids. The germline V gene has CDR1 SGDLS and CDR2 YYNGEE. J lost 1 base, V lost 4 bases, and 14 bases had no gene match. CDR3 sequence (DNA): TGTGCCAGCAGCACCGCCGCTAGCGGACCGCCTTCCTACAATGAGCAGTTCTTC. Encoded protein: CASSTAASGPPSYNEQFF.

CDR3 in amino acids: CASSLWTYEQYF. The CDR3 bases are TGTGCCAGCAGTTTATGGACTTACGAGCAGTACTTC. J is TRBJ2-7 and V is TRBV28, with unresolved D. The CDR3 length is 12 residues. The germline V gene has CDR1 MDHEN and CDR2 SYDVKM. Deletions cut 0 bases from V and 4 bases from J, with 4 bases between.

V gene TRBV6-5 combines with J gene TRBJ2-7; 7 nucleotides agree with TRBD1. V shed 6 bases, J shed 3 bases, and the junction held 8 bases outside the gene matches. CDR1 is MNHEY, CDR2 SVGAGI, per germline. The CDR3 totals 14 residues. CDR3 sequence (DNA): TGTGCCAGCAGAGCCTCAGGGGGTGGCTACGAGCAGTACTTC. It is translated as CASRASGGGYEQYF.

The chain is built from TRBV6-5 and TRBJ2-7, with a tentative D call TRBD1 (5 bases). V lost 5 bases to trimming and J lost 2 bases, with 10 bases between them. The CDR3 has 13 amino acids. CDR1 is MNHEY and CDR2 is SVGAGI in the germline V gene. CDR3 sequence: CASSTGNPYEQYF. The CDR3 DNA is TGTGCCAGCAGTACAGGAAACCCCTACGAGCAGTACTTC.